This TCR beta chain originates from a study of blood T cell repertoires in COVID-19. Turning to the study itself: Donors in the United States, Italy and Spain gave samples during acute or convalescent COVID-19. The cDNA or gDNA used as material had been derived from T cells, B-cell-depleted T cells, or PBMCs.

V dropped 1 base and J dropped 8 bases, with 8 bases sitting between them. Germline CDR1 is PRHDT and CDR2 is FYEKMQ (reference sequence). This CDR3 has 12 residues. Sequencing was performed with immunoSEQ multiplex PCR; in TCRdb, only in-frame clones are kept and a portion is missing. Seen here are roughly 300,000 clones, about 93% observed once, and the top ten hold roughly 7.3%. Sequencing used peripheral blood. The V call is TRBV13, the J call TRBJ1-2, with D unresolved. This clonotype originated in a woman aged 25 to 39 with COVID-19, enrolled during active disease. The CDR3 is CASSLVAGGYTF. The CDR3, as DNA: TGTGCCAGCAGCTTAGTTGCAGGAGGCTACACCTTC.